This TCR beta chain appears in the sequencing data of a study of T cell responses to AZD1222 COVID-19 vaccine. Findings and limits, study-wide: Within unmutated variant regions lay the reported targets of nearly half of spike-specific TCRs. Donors in the cohort were predominantly white British and more often female, and clonal diversity was possibly underestimated.

About this clone: The target antigen is unknown.

Germline assignment: CDR1 MNHEY and CDR2 SMNVEV (reference sequence). This CDR3 is built from 15 residues. V trimming: 2 bases; J trimming: 4 bases; junction bases outside the gene matches: 4. Second doses were pooled across both intervals (about 4 or about 12 weeks). The repertoire was sequenced with immunoSEQ multiplex PCR; TCRdb's copy has only in-frame clones and lacks some. The sample has around 65,000 clones, around four fifths seen once; the top ten hold approximately 23%. This specimen consisted of peripheral blood, obtained 28 days after the second AZD1222 dose. This TCR was recovered from an adult who received the AZD1222 COVID-19 vaccine. The chain has TRBV27 and TRBJ2-3, with 9 nucleotides matching TRBD1. CDR3 coding DNA: TGTGCCAGCAGTTTACAAAACAGGGGGCCAGATACGCAGTATTTT. Translated: CASSLQNRGPDTQYF.